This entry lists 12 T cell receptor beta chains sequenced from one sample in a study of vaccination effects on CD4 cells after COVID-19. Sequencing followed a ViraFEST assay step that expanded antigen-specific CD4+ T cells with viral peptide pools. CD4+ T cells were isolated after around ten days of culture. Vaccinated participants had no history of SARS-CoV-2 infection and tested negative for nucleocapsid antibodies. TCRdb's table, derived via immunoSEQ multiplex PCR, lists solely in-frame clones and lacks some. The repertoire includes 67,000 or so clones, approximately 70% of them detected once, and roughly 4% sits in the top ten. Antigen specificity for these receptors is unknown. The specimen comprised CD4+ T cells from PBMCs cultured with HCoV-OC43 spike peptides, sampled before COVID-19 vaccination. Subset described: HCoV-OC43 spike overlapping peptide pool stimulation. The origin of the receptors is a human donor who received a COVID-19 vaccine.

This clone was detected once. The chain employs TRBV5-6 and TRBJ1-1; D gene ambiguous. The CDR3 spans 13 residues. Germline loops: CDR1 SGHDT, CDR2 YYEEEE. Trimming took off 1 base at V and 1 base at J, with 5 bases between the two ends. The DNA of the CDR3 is TGTGCCAGCAGCTTGAGGTGGAACACTGAAGCTTTCTTT. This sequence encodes CASSLRWNTEAFF.

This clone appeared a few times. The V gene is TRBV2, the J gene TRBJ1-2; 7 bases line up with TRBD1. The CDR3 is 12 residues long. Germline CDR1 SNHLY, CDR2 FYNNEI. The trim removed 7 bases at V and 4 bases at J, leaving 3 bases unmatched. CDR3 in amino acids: CASIQGGYGYTF. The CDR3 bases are TGTGCCAGCATTCAGGGGGGCTATGGCTACACCTTC.

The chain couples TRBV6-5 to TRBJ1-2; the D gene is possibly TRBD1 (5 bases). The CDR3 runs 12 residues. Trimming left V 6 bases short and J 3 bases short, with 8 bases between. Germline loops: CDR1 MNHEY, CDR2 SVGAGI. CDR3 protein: CASRGHYYGYTF. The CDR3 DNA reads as TGTGCCAGCAGGGGGCATTACTATGGCTACACCTTC.

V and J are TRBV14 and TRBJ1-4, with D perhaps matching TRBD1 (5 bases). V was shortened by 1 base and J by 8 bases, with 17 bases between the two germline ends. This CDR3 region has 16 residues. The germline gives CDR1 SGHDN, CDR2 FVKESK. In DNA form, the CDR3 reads TGTGCCAGCAGCCAAGTAGATGGGGGTTTGCAAGAAAAACTGTTTTTT. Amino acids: CASSQVDGGLQEKLFF.

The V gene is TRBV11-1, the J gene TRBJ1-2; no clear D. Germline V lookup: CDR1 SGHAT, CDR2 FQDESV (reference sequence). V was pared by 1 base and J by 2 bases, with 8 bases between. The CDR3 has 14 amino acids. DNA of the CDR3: TGTGCCAGCAGCTTAGACAGAGACAACTATGGCTACACCTTC. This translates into CASSLDRDNYGYTF.

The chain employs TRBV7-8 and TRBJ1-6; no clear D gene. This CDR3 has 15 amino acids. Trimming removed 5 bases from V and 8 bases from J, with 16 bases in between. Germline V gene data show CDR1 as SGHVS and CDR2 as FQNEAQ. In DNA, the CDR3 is TGTGCCAGCAGCCCCTCGACGGGGAGGTATTCACCCCTCCACTTT. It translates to CASSPSTGRYSPLHF. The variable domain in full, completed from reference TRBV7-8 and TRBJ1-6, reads GAGVSQSPRYKVAKRGQDVALRCDPISGHVSLFWYQQALGQGPEFLTYFQNEAQLDKSGLPSDRFFAERPEGSVSTLKIQRTQQEDSAVYLCASSPSTGRYSPLHFGNGTRLTVT.

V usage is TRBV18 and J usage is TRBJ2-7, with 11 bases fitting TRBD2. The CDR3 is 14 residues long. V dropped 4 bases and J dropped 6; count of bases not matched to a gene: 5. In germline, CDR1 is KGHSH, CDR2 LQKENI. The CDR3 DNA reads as TGTGCCAGCTCACTCGGTAGCGGGGGGGCCGAGCAGTACGTC. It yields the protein CASSLGSGGAEQYV.

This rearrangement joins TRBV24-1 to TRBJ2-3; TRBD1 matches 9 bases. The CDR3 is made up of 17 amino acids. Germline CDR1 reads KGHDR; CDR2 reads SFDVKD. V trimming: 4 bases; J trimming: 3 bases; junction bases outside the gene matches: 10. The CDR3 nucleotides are TGTGCCACCAGTGACGGGGGGACAGGGTGGGGGACAGATACGCAGTATTTT. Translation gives CATSDGGTGWGTDTQYF.

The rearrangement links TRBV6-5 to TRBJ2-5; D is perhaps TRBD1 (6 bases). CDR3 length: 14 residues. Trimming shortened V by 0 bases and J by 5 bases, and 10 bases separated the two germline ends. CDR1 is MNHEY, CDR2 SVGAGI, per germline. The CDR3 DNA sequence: TGTGCCAGCAGTTACTCGCAGGGGCGGGAGACCCAGTACTTC. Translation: CASSYSQGRETQYF.

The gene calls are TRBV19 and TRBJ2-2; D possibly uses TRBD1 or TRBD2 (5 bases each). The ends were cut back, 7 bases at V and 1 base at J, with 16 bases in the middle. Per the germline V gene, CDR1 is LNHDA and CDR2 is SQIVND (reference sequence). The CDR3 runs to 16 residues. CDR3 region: CASTPLGAGNTGELFF. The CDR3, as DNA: TGTGCCAGTACTCCCCTCGGGGCTGGGAACACCGGGGAGCTGTTTTTT. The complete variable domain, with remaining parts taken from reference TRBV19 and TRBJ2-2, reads DGGITQSPKYLFRKEGQNVTLSCEQNLNHDAMYWYRQDPGQGLRLIYYSQIVNDFQKGDIAEGYSVSREKKESFPLTVTSAQKNPTAFYLCASTPLGAGNTGELFFGEGSRLTVL.

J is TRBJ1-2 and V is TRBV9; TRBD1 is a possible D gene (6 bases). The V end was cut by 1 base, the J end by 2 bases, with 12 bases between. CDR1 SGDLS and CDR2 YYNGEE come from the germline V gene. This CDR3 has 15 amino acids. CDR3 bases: TGTGCCAGCAGCGTATCACAGGGTCAAAACTATGGCTACACCTTC. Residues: CASSVSQGQNYGYTF.

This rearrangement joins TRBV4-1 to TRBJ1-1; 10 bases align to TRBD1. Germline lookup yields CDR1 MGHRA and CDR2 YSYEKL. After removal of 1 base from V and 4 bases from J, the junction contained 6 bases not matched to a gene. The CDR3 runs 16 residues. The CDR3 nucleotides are TGCGCCAGCAGCCAAGGACAGGGGGCCTTGGGCACTGAAGCTTTCTTT. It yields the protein CASSQGQGALGTEAFF.